One T cell receptor beta chain is described in this entry. The target antigen is unknown. The sample comes from a study of T cell clones after liver transplantation. Background on the study: Post-transplant blood was tracked for graft-donor-reactive T cell clones identified in a pre-transplant mixed lymphocyte reaction. Three of the eight recipients were HCV-positive; the rest had non-autoimmune, non-viral transplant indications. Study results and caveats: Compared with third party-reactive sequences, donor-reactive ones declined more, independent of withdrawal success.

V was shortened by 6 bases and J by 5 bases, with 10 bases between the two germline ends. Germline V CDR1 and CDR2: SNHLY, FYNNEI. The CDR3 spans 12 residues. Sorting of unstimulated PBMCs yielded separate CD3+CD4+ and CD3+CD8+ fractions. TCRdb's table, derived via immunoSEQ multiplex PCR, lists solely in-frame clones and lacks some. The table shows around 110,000 clones, with about nine tenths occurring only once. This chain links TRBV2 with TRBJ2-5, with no clear D. This TCR was sampled from a human patient who received a liver transplant. Certain T cells may be donor cells from the graft. The sample consisted of CD4+ T cells from blood, taken 12 months after liver transplant. CDR3: CASRKVSETQYF. CDR3 bases: TGTGCCAGCAGAAAAGTGTCTGAGACCCAGTACTTC. Variable domain in full (rest from reference TRBV2 and TRBJ2-5): EPEVTQTPSHQVTQMGQEVILRCVPISNHLYFYWYRQILGQKVEFLVSFYNNEISEKSEIFDDQFSVERPDGSNFTLKIRSTKLEDSAMYFCASRKVSETQYFGPGTRLLVL.